This is a list of T cell receptor beta chains from one sample in a study of blood T cell repertoires in COVID-19. The table came from immunoSEQ multiplex PCR; TCRdb's copy has only in-frame clones and leaves some out. The table includes about 220,000 clones, 80% detected once. The sample was peripheral blood. These receptors originate from a human donor in a cohort sampled during active COVID-19. The CDR3 runs from the conserved cysteine through the conserved F or W. Each record gives: V gene, D gene, J gene, clone size, CDR3 protein, CDR3 DNA. D genes are given only for firm matches. Clone size is stated in some rows and not others, as once, few, many or a class when expanded.

v_call: TRBV9
d_call: .
j_call: TRBJ2-2
clone_size: .
cdr3_aa: CASSFRGTGELFF
cdr3_nt: TGTGCCAGCAGCTTCCGGGGCACCGGGGAGCTGTTTTTT

v_call: TRBV6-1
d_call: .
j_call: TRBJ1-2
clone_size: .
cdr3_aa: CASSEMFWPSGYTF
cdr3_nt: TGTGCCAGCAGTGAAATGTTCTGGCCTTCCGGCTACACCTTC

v_call: TRBV19
d_call: TRBD1
j_call: TRBJ1-2
clone_size: .
cdr3_aa: CASRQGNGYTF
cdr3_nt: TGTGCCAGTCGACAGGGTAATGGCTACACCTTC

v_call: TRBV7-9
d_call: TRBD1
j_call: TRBJ1-5
clone_size: .
cdr3_aa: CASSIQGVPRHSNQPQHF
cdr3_nt: TGTGCCAGCAGCATACAGGGGGTCCCCCGTCATAGCAATCAGCCCCAGCATTTT

v_call: TRBV7-2
d_call: TRBD1
j_call: TRBJ1-5
clone_size: .
cdr3_aa: CASSLVGGTGGLNQPQHF
cdr3_nt: TGTGCCAGCAGCTTAGTAGGGGGGACAGGGGGCCTCAATCAGCCCCAGCATTTT

v_call: TRBV9
d_call: .
j_call: TRBJ2-1
clone_size: once
cdr3_aa: CASSATGYEQFF
cdr3_nt: TGTGCCAGCAGCGCGACTGGGTATGAGCAGTTCTTC

v_call: TRBV5-1
d_call: .
j_call: TRBJ1-2
clone_size: .
cdr3_aa: CASTKGGYGYTF
cdr3_nt: TGCGCCAGCACGAAGGGAGGCTATGGCTACACCTTC

v_call: TRBV9
d_call: .
j_call: TRBJ2-5
clone_size: few
cdr3_aa: CASSPKETQYF
cdr3_nt: TGTGCCAGCAGCCCTAAAGAGACCCAGTACTTC

v_call: TRBV10-3
d_call: TRBD2
j_call: TRBJ2-5
clone_size: .
cdr3_aa: CAIGDGLAGGLETQYF
cdr3_nt: TGTGCCATCGGCGACGGACTAGCGGGAGGGCTAGAGACCCAGTACTTC

v_call: TRBV4-2
d_call: .
j_call: TRBJ1-4
clone_size: .
cdr3_aa: CASSQEARDLGNEKLFF
cdr3_nt: TGTGCCAGCAGCCAAGAGGCCAGGGACTTGGGTAATGAAAAACTGTTTTTT

v_call: TRBV2
d_call: .
j_call: TRBJ2-5
clone_size: few
cdr3_aa: CASTGWAGAVETQYF
cdr3_nt: TGTGCCAGCACCGGTTGGGCAGGGGCGGTAGAGACCCAGTACTTC

v_call: TRBV11-2
d_call: TRBD2
j_call: TRBJ2-1
clone_size: few
cdr3_aa: CASSRSGLAGYGEFF
cdr3_nt: TGTGCCAGCAGCCGATCGGGACTAGCGGGGTACGGGGAGTTCTTC

v_call: TRBV6-2/TRBV6-3
d_call: TRBD1
j_call: TRBJ1-2
clone_size: once
cdr3_aa: CASSQGQGGTF
cdr3_nt: TGTGCCAGCAGCCAAGGACAGGGTGGTACCTTC

v_call: TRBV28
d_call: TRBD2
j_call: TRBJ2-7
clone_size: .
cdr3_aa: CASSTGLAGPGRGQYF
cdr3_nt: TGTGCCAGCAGTACGGGACTAGCGGGCCCTGGTCGTGGGCAGTACTTC

v_call: TRBV24-1
d_call: TRBD1
j_call: TRBJ2-1
clone_size: .
cdr3_aa: CATSRTGTNEQFF
cdr3_nt: TGTGCCACCAGCCGGACAGGGACCAATGAGCAGTTCTTC

v_call: TRBV28
d_call: TRBD1
j_call: TRBJ1-3
clone_size: .
cdr3_aa: CASSLDLTGTGSGNTIYF
cdr3_nt: TGTGCCAGCAGTTTGGACTTAACCGGGACAGGGTCTGGAAACACCATATATTTT

v_call: TRBV28
d_call: .
j_call: TRBJ1-2
clone_size: .
cdr3_aa: CASSFPSGPGYTF
cdr3_nt: TGTGCCAGCAGTTTCCCCAGCGGGCCCGGCTACACCTTC

v_call: TRBV4-3
d_call: .
j_call: TRBJ1-2
clone_size: .
cdr3_aa: CASSPAGGYGYTF
cdr3_nt: TGCGCCAGCAGCCCAGCCGGAGGGTATGGCTACACCTTC

v_call: TRBV7-9
d_call: TRBD2
j_call: TRBJ2-1
clone_size: .
cdr3_aa: CASSLASGSRNEQFF
cdr3_nt: TGTGCCAGCAGCTTAGCTAGCGGGAGTCGGAATGAGCAGTTCTTC

v_call: TRBV5-6
d_call: TRBD1
j_call: TRBJ2-7
clone_size: .
cdr3_aa: CASSLAQGVSYEQYF
cdr3_nt: TGTGCCAGCAGCTTGGCTCAGGGGGTCTCCTACGAGCAGTACTTC

v_call: TRBV6-5
d_call: .
j_call: TRBJ1-1
clone_size: few
cdr3_aa: CASSYQRGGTEAFF
cdr3_nt: TGTGCCAGCAGTTACCAAAGAGGGGGCACTGAAGCTTTCTTT

v_call: TRBV6-5
d_call: TRBD1
j_call: TRBJ1-5
clone_size: .
cdr3_aa: CASSPDRGNNQPQHF
cdr3_nt: TGTGCCAGCAGCCCCGACAGGGGGAACAATCAGCCCCAGCATTTT

v_call: TRBV30
d_call: .
j_call: TRBJ2-7
clone_size: .
cdr3_aa: CAWSVGTGTYEQYF
cdr3_nt: TGTGCCTGGAGTGTAGGAACAGGGACCTACGAGCAGTACTTC

v_call: TRBV20-1
d_call: .
j_call: TRBJ2-1
clone_size: .
cdr3_aa: CSAPSYNEQFF
cdr3_nt: TGCAGTGCGCCTAGCTACAATGAGCAGTTCTTC

v_call: TRBV5-1
d_call: TRBD1
j_call: TRBJ1-1
clone_size: few
cdr3_aa: CASSLNRGRGYTEAFF
cdr3_nt: TGCGCCAGCAGCTTAAACAGGGGGCGCGGGTACACTGAAGCTTTCTTT

v_call: TRBV27
d_call: .
j_call: TRBJ1-4
clone_size: .
cdr3_aa: CASSLGAPNEKLFF
cdr3_nt: TGTGCCAGCAGTTTAGGGGCACCGAATGAAAAACTGTTTTTT

v_call: TRBV15
d_call: .
j_call: TRBJ1-3
clone_size: .
cdr3_aa: CATSRDLGGHSGNTIYF
cdr3_nt: TGTGCCACCAGCAGAGATTTGGGGGGGCACTCTGGAAACACCATATATTTT

v_call: TRBV7-2
d_call: TRBD2
j_call: TRBJ2-7
clone_size: .
cdr3_aa: CASSSGLRGGRSYEQYF
cdr3_nt: TGTGCCAGCAGCTCTGGGCTCCGCGGGGGGAGATCCTACGAGCAGTACTTC

v_call: TRBV28
d_call: .
j_call: TRBJ1-1
clone_size: .
cdr3_aa: CATQGQLNTEAFF
cdr3_nt: TGTGCCACCCAGGGACAACTGAACACTGAAGCTTTCTTT